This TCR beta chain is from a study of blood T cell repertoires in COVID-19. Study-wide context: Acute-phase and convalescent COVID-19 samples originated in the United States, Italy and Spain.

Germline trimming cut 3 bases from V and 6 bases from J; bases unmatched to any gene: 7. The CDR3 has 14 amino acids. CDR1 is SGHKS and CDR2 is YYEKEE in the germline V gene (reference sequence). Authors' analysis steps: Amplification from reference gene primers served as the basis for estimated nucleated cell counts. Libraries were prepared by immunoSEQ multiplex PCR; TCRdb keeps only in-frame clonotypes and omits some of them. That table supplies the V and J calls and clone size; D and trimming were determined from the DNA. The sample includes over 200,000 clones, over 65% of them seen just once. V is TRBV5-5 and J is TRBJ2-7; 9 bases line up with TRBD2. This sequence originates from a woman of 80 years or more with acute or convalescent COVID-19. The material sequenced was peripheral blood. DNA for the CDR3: TGTGCCAGCAGCTCCGAGTTAGCGGGAGCCGAGCAGTACTTC. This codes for CASSSELAGAEQYF.